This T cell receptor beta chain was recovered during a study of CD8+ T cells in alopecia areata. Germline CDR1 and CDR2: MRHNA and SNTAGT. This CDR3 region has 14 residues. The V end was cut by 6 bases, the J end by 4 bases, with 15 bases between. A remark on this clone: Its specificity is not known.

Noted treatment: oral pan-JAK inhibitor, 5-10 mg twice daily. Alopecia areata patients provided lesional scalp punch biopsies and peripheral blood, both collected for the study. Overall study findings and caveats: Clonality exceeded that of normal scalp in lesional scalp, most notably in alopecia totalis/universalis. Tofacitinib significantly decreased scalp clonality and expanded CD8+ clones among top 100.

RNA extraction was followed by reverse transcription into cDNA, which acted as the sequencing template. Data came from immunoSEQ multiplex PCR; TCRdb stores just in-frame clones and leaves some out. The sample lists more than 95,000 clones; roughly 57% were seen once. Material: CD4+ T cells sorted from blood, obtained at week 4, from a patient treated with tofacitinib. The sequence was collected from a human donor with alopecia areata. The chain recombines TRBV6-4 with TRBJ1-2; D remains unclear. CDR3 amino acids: CASSSNGESYGYTF. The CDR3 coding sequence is TGTGCCAGCAGCTCGAACGGGGAATCCTATGGCTACACCTTC.